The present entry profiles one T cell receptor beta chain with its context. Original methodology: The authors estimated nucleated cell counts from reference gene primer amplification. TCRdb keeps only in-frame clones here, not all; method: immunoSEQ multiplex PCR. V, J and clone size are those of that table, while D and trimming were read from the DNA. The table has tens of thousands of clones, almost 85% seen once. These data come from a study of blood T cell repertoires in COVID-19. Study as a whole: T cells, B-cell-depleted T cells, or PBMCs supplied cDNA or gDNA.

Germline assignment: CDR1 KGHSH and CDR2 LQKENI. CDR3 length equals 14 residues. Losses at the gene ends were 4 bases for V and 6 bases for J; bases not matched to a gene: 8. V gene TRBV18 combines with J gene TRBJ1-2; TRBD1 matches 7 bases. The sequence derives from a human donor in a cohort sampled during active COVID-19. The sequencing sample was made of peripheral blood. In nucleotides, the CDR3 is TGTGCCAGCTCACAAAGGCAACAGGGGCATGGCTACACCTTC. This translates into CASSQRQQGHGYTF.